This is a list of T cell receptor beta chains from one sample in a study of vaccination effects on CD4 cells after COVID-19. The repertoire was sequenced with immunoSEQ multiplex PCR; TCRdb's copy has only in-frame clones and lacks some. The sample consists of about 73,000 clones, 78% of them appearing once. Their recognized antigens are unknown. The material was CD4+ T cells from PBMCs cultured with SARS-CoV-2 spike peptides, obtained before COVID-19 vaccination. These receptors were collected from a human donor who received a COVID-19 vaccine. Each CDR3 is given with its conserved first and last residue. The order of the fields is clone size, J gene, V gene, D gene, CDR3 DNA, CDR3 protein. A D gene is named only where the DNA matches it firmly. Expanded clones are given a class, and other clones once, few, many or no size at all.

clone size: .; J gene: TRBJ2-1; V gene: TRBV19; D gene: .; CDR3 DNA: TGTGCCAGTAGTAACAGGGCAGGGGTTAACAATGAGCAGTTCTTC; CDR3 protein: CASSNRAGVNNEQFF
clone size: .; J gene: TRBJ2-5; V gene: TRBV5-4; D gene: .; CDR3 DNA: TGTGCCAGCAGCTTGGTTCCAGACCAAGAGACCCAGTACTTC; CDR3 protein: CASSLVPDQETQYF
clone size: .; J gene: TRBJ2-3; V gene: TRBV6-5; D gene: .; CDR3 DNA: TGTGCCAGCAACCCAGTGGGGACTCATCAGTCAGCGCAGTATTTT; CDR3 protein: CASNPVGTHQSAQYF
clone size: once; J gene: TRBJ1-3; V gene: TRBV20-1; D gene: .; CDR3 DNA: TGCAGTGCTAGTAGCAGCGCGGATGGAAACACCATATATTTT; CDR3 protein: CSASSSADGNTIYF
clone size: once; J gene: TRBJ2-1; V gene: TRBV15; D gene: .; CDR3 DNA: TGTGCCACCAGCAGAGATGCATACAATGAGCAGTTCTTC; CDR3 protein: CATSRDAYNEQFF
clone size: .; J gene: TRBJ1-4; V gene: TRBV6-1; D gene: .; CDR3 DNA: TGTGCCAGCAGTGACCAGAGAACAACTAATGAAAAACTGTTTTTT; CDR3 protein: CASSDQRTTNEKLFF
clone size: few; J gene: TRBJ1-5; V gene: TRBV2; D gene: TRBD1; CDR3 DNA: TGTGCCAGCAGGGAACAGGGGAATAGCAATCAGCCCCAGCATTTT; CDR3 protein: CASREQGNSNQPQHF
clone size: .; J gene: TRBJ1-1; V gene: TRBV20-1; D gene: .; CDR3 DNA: TGCAGTGCTAGTAAGGGGAATCGAGGCCACACTGAAGCTTTCTTT; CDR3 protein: CSASKGNRGHTEAFF
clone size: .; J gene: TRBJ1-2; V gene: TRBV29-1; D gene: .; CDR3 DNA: TGCAGCGCTGTACAAGGTTATGGCTACACCTTC; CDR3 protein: CSAVQGYGYTF
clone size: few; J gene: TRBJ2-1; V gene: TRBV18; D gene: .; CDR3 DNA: TGTGCCGGAGGCGAGCAGGGCTTCACCTACAATGAGCAGTTCTTC; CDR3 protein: CAGGEQGFTYNEQFF
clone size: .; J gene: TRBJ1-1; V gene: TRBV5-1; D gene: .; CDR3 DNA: TGCGCCAGCAGCTCAACAGTGAACACTGAAGCTTTCTTT; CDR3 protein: CASSSTVNTEAFF
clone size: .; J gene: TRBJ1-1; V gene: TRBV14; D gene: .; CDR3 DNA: TGTGCCAGCAGCCAAGTGGGGTTGAACACTGAAGCTTTCTTT; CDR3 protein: CASSQVGLNTEAFF
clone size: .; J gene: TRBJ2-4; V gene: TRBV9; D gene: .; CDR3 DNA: TGTGCCAGCAGCGGATCGGGCGGGGCCCCGAGCGCCAAAAACATTCAGTACTTC; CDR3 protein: CASSGSGGAPSAKNIQYF
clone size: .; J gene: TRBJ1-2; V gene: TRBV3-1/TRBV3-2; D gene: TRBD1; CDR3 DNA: TGTGCCAGCAGCCGAAGACAGGGGGCTGGCTACACCTTC; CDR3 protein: CASSRRQGAGYTF
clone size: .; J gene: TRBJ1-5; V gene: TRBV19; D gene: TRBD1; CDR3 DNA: TGTGCCAGTAGACCTACGGACAGGATCAATCAGCCCCAGCATTTT; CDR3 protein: CASRPTDRINQPQHF
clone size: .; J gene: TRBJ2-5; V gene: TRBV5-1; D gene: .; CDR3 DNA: TGCGCCAGCCGCGAACCCCAAGAGACCCAGTACTTC; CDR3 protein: CASREPQETQYF
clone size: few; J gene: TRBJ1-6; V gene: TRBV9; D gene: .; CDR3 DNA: TGTGCCAGCAGCGGCCACACCGGGACAATAAATTCACCCCTCCACTTT; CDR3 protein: CASSGHTGTINSPLHF
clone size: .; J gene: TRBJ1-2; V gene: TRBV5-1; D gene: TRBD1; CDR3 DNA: TGCGCCAGCAGCTTGGGGACAGGGGAAAACTATGGCTACACCTTC; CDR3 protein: CASSLGTGENYGYTF
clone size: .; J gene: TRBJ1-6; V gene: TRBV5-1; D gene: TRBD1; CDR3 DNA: TGCGCCAGCAGTCCCGGGACCACAGGGGCGCTTAATTCACCCCTCCACTTT; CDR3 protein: CASSPGTTGALNSPLHF
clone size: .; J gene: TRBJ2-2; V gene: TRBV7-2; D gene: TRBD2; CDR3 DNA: TGTGCCAGCAGCCCATTAGCGGGGGAGGCACGGGAGCTGTTTTTT; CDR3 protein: CASSPLAGEARELFF
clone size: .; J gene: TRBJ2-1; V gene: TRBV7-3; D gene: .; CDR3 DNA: TGTGCCAGCAGCTTATCGCAGGGCAAAACCTACAATGAGCAGTTCTTC; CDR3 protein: CASSLSQGKTYNEQFF
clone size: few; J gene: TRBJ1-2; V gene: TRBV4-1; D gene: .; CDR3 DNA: TGCGCCAGCAGCCAAGATACGCAGGCTAACTATGGCTACACCTTC; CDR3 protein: CASSQDTQANYGYTF
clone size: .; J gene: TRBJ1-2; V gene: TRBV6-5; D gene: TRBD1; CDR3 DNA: TGTGCCAGCACGTTCGGGACAGGGGAATCCTATGGCTACACCTTC; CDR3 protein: CASTFGTGESYGYTF
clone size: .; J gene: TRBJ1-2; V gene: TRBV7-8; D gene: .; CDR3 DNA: TGTGCCAGCAGCTGGCAACAGGGAATTGGATATGGCTACACCTTC; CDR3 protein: CASSWQQGIGYGYTF
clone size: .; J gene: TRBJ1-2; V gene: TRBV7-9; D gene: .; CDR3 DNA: TGTGCCAGCAGCTTAGACCGGTATGGCTACACCTTC; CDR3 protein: CASSLDRYGYTF
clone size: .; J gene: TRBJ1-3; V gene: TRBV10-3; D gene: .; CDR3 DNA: TGTGCCATCAGTGGGACCGTGTCTGGAAACACCATATATTTT; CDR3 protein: CAISGTVSGNTIYF
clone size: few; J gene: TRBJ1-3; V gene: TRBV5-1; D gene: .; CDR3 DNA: TGCGCCAGCAGCCCGGACGGGCCCTCTGGAAACACCATATATTTT; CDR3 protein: CASSPDGPSGNTIYF
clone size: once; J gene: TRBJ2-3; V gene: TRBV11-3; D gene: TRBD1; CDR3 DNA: TGTGCCAGCAGCTTAGGGACAGGGGTTCCAGATACGCAGTATTTT; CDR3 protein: CASSLGTGVPDTQYF
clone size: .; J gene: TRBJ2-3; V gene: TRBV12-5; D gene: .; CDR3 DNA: TGTGCTAGTGGTTTGAGTGGACAGCGAGGAGATACGCAGTATTTT; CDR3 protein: CASGLSGQRGDTQYF
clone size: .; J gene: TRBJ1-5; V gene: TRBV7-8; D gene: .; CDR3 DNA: TGTGCCAGCAGCTTAGTCAGGGGCAATCAGCCCCAGCATTTT; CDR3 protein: CASSLVRGNQPQHF
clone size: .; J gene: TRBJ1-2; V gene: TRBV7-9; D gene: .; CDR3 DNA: TGTGCCAGCAGTCAAGTTGGTCGGGGCGATGGCTACACCTTC; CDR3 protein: CASSQVGRGDGYTF
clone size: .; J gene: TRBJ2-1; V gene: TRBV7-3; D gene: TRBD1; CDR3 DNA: TGTGCCAGCAGCCTGACCGGGACAGGGGGCCCATTCCCCAATGAGCAGTTCTTC; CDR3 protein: CASSLTGTGGPFPNEQFF
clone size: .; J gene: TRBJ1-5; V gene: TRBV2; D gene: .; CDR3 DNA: TGTGCCAGCAAGGGAGGAATCGACGGGGGGATAATTTTAAGCGATCAGCCCCAGCATTTT; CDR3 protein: CASKGGIDGGIILSDQPQHF
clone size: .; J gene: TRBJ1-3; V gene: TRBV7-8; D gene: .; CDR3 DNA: TGTGCCAGCAGCCCCCAACGACTTATACGGTCCGACTCTGGAAACACCATATATTTT; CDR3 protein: CASSPQRLIRSDSGNTIYF
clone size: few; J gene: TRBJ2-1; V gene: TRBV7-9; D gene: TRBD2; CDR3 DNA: TGTGCCAGCAGCTCCCCCGGGGGGGGCCTGAGGAATGAGCAGTTCTTC; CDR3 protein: CASSSPGGGLRNEQFF
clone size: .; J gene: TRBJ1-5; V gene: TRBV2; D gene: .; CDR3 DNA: TGTGCCAGCAGTGAAGTAGGGAGCAATCAGCCCCAGCATTTT; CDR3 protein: CASSEVGSNQPQHF
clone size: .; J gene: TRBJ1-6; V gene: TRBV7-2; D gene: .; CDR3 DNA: TGTGCCAGCAGCCCCACCAGGGGTAATTCACCCCTCCACTTT; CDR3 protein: CASSPTRGNSPLHF
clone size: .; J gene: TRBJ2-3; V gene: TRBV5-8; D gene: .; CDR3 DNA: TGTGCCAGCCCGTCGTGGGGCTCCGGGGGAAAAGATACGCAGTATTTT; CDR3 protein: CASPSWGSGGKDTQYF
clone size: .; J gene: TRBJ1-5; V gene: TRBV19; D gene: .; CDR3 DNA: TGTGCCAGTAGTATAGATTCGTCCTCGGTAGGGGCGATCAATCAGCCCCAGCATTTT; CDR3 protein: CASSIDSSSVGAINQPQHF
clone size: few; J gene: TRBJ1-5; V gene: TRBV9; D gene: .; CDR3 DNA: TGTGCCAGCAGCGTAGGGCCCCGGGACAGCAATCAGCCCCAGCATTTT; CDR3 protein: CASSVGPRDSNQPQHF
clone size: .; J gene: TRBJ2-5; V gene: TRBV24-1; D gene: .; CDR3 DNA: TGTGCCACCAGTGATTTAGGAGCGGCACAAGAGACCCAGTACTTC; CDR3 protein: CATSDLGAAQETQYF
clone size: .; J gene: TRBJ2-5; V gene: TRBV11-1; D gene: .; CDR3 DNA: TGTGCCAGCAGCGGTCTAGCTCGCGAGACCCAGTACTTC; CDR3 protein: CASSGLARETQYF
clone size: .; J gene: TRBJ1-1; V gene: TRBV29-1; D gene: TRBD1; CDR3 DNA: TGCAGCGTTTTCAACAGGGGCATGAACACTGAAGCTTTCTTT; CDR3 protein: CSVFNRGMNTEAFF
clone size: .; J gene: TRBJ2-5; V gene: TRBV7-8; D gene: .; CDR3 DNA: TGTGCCAGCAGCCCCGATATTACAGGGACGGAGACCCAGTACTTC; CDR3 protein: CASSPDITGTETQYF
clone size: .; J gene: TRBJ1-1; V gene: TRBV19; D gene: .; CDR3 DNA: TGTGCCAGTAGTATAGTCGGGGCCGTTGAAGCTTTCTTT; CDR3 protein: CASSIVGAVEAFF
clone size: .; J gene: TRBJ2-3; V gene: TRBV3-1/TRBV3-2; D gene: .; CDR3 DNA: TGTGCCAGCAGCCACAGGGGCGTTTATACAGATACGCAGTATTTT; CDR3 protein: CASSHRGVYTDTQYF
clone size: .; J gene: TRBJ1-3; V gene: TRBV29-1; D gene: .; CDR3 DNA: TGCAGCGCCATACAGGACTCTGGAAACACCATATATTTT; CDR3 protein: CSAIQDSGNTIYF
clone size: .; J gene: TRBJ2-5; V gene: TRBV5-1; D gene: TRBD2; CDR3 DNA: TGCGCCAGCAGCGGGGTGGGACTAGCCAAGAGAGAGACCCAGTACTTC; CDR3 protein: CASSGVGLAKRETQYF
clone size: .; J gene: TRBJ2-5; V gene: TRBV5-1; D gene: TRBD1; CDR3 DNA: TGCGCCAGCAGCCCCGGCGAATCTTGGACAGGGAGGGAGACCCAGTACTTC; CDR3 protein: CASSPGESWTGRETQYF
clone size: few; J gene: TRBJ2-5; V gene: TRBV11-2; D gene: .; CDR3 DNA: TGTGCCAGCAGCTTAGGTCCAGGAGCAGAGACCCAGTACTTC; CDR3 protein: CASSLGPGAETQYF